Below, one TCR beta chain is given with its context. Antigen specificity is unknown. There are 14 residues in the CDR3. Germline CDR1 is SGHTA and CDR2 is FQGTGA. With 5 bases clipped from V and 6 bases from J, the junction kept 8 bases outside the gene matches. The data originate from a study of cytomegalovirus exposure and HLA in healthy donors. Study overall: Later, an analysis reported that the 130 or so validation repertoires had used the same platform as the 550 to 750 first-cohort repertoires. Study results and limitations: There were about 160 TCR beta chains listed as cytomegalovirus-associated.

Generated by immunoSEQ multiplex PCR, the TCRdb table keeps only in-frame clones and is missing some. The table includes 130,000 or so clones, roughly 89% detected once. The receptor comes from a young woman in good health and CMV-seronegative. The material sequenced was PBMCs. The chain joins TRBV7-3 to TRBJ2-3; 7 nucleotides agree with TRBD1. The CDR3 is CASSHPDRADTQYF. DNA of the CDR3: TGTGCCAGCAGCCACCCTGACAGGGCCGATACGCAGTATTTT.